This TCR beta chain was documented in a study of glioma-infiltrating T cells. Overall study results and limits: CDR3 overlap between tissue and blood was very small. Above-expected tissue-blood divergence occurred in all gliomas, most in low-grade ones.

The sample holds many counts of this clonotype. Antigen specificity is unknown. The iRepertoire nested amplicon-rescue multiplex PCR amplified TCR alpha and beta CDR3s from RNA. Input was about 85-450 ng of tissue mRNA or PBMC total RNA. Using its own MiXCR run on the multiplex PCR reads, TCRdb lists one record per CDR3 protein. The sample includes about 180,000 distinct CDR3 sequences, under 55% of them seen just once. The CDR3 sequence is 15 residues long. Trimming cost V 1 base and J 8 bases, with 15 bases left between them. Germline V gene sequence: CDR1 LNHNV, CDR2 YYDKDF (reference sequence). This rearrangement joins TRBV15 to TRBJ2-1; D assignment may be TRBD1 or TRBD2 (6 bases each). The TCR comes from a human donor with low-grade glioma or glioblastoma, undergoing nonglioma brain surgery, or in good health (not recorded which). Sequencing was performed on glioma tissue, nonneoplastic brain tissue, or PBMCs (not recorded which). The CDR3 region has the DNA TGTGCCACCAGCAGAGGGAGGGGGATAAGGGATGAGCAGTTCTTC. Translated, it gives CATSRGRGIRDEQFF.